This TCR beta chain is drawn from a study of T cell responses to AZD1222 COVID-19 vaccine. Overall study results and limits: Following two doses of AZD1222, Spike-specific TCR breadth and depth rose.

Regarding this clone: Its antigen is still unknown. Compared with germline, one end of the junction differs, possibly owing to a read error.

Here immunoSEQ multiplex PCR was the method, and the copy in TCRdb shows in-frame clones only, minus some. The sample contains some 150,000 clones, over 90% of which appear only once. Germline values: CDR1 SGHAT, CDR2 FQNNGV. The CDR3 runs to 13 residues. The genes are TRBV11-2 and TRBJ2-7; TRBD1 might be the D (5 bases). The specimen was peripheral blood, collected 28 days after the second AZD1222 dose. This sequence was found in an adult who received the AZD1222 COVID-19 vaccine. For the CDR3, the DNA is TGTGCCAGCAGCTTAGATCCTCAGGGTGAGGTTAACTTC. Protein sequence: CASSLDPQGEVNF.